This T cell receptor (beta chain) was sequenced during a study of Graves' ophthalmopathy and Graves' hyperthyroidism. The study's findings and limits: Also, most clonotypes expanded in the thyroid above 0.001 frequency appeared in blood.

This clonotype has at least ten counts. Its specificity is unknown. This CDR3 has 14 residues. Germline CDR1 SGHVS, CDR2 FQNEAQ. J gave up 0 bases and V 3 bases, and 2 bases lay outside the gene matches. RNA transcripts were the source from which TCR beta CDR3 regions were amplified. Second-round multiplex PCR came after a first-round RT-PCR that employed HTBI primers. One entry per CDR3 protein, called by TCRdb with MiXCR from the multiplex PCR reads. In the table there are some 370,000 distinct CDR3 sequences, approximately 18% of which are singletons. Hyperthyroidism cases were recent diagnoses of under 2 months' duration in people aged 18 to 65. No donor had other autoimmune disease, uncontrolled infection, pregnancy or lactation. Serum thyroxine and TRAb, along with clinical symptoms, thyroid ultrasound and orbital computed tomography, were what diagnosis relied on.

The rearrangement links TRBV7-8 to TRBJ2-7; 7 bases line up with TRBD1. The source of this sequence is an adult woman with stable Graves' hyperthyroidism. Input material: peripheral blood. CDR3 coding DNA: TGTGCCAGCAGCTTGGACAGGAGCTCCTACGAGCAGTACTTC. The encoded protein is CASSLDRSSYEQYF.